Sequencing of this TCR beta chain was carried out in a study of T cells in Graves' hyperthyroidism and ophthalmopathy. Study-wide results and caveats: Patients with ophthalmopathy were separated from those with stable hyperthyroidism by a 13 V-J model. Most thyroid clonotypes that were expanded above 0.001 also turned up in blood.

PBMCs stemmed from around 10 ml fresh peripheral blood. Germline loops: CDR1 SSHAT, CDR2 FNYEAQ (reference sequence). This CDR3 has 16 amino acids. The investigators amplified TCR beta CDR3 regions from RNA transcripts. With the HTBI primer set, the TCR CDR3 went through a first round of RT-PCR. TCRdb re-called the multiplex PCR reads with MiXCR, one entry per CDR3 protein. The sample lists fewer than 550,000 distinct CDR3 sequences; less than 25% were seen once. This clonotype was recorded many times. What it binds is unknown. An end of the junction does not agree with germline; a read error may underlie this.

Specimen: blood. The receptor was derived from a woman younger than 45 with Graves' ophthalmopathy. J is TRBJ2-2 and V is TRBV7-7; tentative D call: TRBD1 (6 bases). As DNA, the CDR3 is TGTGCTAGCAGATTCGGGACACAAGAGAACACCGGGGAGCTGTTTTTT. Amino acids: CASRFGTQENTGELFF.